This T cell receptor beta chain was sequenced in a study of beta chain features in type 1 diabetes. About the study: Over all samples combined, about 100,000,000 sorted cells were examined. Study-level results: Within each of all four CD4+ subsets, Type 1 diabetes patients had TCRB CDR3s that were moderately but significantly shorter.

This clone was seen more than once but under ten times. The antigen is not known. All of the isolated RNA was reverse transcribed, so expressed TCRB transcripts were sequenced. An average of roughly 4 million reads was obtained for naive, central memory and regulatory T cell samples. The repertoire was sequenced with immunoSEQ multiplex PCR; TCRdb's copy has only in-frame clones and lacks some. The sample yields more than 550,000 clones, about an eighth seen once. The CDR3 is 14 residues long. Germline CDR1 and CDR2: SGHRS and YFSETQ. V lost 2 bases and J lost 3; bases outside the gene matches: 4. The material sequenced was naive CD4+ T cells from blood. The receptor was isolated from a man aged 18 to 29 with type 1 diabetes. The V gene is TRBV5-1, the J gene TRBJ2-5; the match to TRBD1 covers 7 bases. Written as DNA, the CDR3 is TGCGCCAGCAGCTTAAATACAGGGGAAGAGACCCAGTACTTC. Amino acids: CASSLNTGEETQYF.